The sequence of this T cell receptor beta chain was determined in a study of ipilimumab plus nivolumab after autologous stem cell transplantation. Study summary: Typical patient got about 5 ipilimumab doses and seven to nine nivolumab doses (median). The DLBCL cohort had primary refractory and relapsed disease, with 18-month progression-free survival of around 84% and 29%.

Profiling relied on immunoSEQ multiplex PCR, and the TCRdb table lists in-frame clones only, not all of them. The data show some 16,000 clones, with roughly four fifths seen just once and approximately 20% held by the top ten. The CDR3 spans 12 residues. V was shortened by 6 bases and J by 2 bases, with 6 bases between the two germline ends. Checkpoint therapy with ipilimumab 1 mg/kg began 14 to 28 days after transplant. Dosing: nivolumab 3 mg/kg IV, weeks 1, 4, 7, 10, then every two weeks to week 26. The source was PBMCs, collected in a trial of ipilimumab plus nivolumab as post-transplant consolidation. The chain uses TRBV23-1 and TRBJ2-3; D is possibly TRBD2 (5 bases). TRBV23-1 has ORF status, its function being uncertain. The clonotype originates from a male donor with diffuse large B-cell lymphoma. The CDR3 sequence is CASRDFTDTQYF. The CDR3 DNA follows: TGCGCCAGCAGGGACTTCACAGATACGCAGTATTTT.